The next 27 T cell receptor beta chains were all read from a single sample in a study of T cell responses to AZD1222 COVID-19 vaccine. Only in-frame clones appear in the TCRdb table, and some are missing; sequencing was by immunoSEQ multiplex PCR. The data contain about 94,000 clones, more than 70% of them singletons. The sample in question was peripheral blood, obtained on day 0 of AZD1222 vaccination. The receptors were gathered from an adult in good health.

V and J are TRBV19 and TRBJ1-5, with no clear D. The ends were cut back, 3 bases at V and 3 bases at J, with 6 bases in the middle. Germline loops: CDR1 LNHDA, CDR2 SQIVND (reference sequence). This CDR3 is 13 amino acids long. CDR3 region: CASSIGFNQPQHF. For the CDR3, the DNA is TGTGCCAGTAGTATCGGCTTCAATCAGCCCCAGCATTTT.

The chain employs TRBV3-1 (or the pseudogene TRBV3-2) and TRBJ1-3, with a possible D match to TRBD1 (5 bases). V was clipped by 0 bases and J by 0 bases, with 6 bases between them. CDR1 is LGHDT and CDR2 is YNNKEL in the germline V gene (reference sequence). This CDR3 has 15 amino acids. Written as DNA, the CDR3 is TGTGCCAGCAGCCAAGAGACAGCCTCTGGAAACACCATATATTTT. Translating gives CASSQETASGNTIYF.

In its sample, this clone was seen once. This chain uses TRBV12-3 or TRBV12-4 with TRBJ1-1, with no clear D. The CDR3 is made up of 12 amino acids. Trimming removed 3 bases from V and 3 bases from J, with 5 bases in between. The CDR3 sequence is CASSFTDTEAFF. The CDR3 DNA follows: TGTGCCAGCAGTTTTACAGACACTGAAGCTTTCTTT.

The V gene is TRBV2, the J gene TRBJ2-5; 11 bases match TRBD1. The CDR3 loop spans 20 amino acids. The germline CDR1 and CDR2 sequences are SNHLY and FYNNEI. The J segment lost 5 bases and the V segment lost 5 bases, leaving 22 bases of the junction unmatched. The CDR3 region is CASSPSGTGGLLLEEETQYF. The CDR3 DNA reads TGTGCCAGCAGTCCCTCCGGGACAGGGGGTCTTTTGCTGGAGGAGGAGACCCAGTACTTC. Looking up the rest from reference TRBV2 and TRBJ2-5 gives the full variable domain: EPEVTQTPSHQVTQMGQEVILRCVPISNHLYFYWYRQILGQKVEFLVSFYNNEISEKSEIFDDQFSVERPDGSNFTLKIRSTKLEDSAMYFCASSPSGTGGLLLEEETQYFGPGTRLLVL.

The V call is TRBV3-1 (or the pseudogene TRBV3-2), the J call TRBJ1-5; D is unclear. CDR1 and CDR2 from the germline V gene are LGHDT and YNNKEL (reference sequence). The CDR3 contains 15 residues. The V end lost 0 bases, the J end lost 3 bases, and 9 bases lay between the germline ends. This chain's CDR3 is CASSQDLQPNQPQHF. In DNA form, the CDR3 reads TGTGCCAGCAGCCAAGATCTACAGCCCAATCAGCCCCAGCATTTT.

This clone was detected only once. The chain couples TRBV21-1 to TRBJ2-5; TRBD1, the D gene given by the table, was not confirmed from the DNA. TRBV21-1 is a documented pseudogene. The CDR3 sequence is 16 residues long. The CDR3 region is CASSVPGQGARETQYF. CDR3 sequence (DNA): TGTGCCAGCAGCGTTCCGGGACAGGGGGCGCGAGAGACCCAGTACTTC.

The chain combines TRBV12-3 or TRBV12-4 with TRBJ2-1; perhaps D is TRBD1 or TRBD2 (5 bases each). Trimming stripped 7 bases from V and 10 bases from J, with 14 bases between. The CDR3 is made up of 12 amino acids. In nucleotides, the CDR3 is TGTGCCAGCAAGTTCGGGGCCGTGGAGCAGTTCTTC. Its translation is CASKFGAVEQFF.

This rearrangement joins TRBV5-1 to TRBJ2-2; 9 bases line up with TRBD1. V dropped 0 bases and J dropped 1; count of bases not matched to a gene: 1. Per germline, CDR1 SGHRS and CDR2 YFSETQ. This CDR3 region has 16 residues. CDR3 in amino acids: CASSLETGGNTGELFF. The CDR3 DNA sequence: TGCGCCAGCAGCTTGGAGACAGGGGGGAACACCGGGGAGCTGTTTTTT.

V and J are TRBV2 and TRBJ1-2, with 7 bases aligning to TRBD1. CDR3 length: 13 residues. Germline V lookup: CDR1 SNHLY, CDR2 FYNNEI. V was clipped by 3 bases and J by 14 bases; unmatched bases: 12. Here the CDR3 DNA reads TGTGCCAGCAGTGACCCTCCTGGGACAGCGAGAACCTTC. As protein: CASSDPPGTARTF.

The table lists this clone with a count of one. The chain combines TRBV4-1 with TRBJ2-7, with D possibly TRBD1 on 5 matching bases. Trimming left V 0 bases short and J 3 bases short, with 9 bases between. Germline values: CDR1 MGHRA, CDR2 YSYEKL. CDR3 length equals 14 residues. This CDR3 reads CASSQDGQGYEQYF. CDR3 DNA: TGCGCCAGCAGCCAAGATGGGCAGGGCTACGAGCAGTACTTC.

In nucleotides, the CDR3 is TGTGCCAGTAGTATATACAGGATGGATTTAGCCAAAAACATTCAGTACTTC. Its protein is CASSIYRMDLAKNIQYF. The rearrangement links TRBV19 to TRBJ2-4; TRBD1 is a possible D gene (5 bases). Germline loops: CDR1 LNHDA, CDR2 SQIVND (reference sequence). The CDR3 contains 17 residues. Trimming took off 2 bases at V and 0 bases at J, with 14 bases between the two ends.

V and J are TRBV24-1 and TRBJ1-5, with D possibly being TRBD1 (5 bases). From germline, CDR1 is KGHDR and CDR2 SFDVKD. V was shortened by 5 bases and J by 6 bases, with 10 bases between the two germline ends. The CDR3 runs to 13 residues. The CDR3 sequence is CATSGPGSQPQHF. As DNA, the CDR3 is TGTGCCACCAGTGGTCCAGGGAGTCAGCCCCAGCATTTT.

The DNA of the CDR3 is TGTGCCAGCAGCTCCGGGCTCCCCTACGAGCAGTACTTC. Translated, it gives CASSSGLPYEQYF. The rearrangement links TRBV6-5 to TRBJ2-7; unclear D gene. The V gene lost 6 bases and the J gene lost 2 bases, with 11 bases spanning the gap. Germline V CDR1 and CDR2: MNHEY, SVGAGI. The CDR3 covers 13 residues.

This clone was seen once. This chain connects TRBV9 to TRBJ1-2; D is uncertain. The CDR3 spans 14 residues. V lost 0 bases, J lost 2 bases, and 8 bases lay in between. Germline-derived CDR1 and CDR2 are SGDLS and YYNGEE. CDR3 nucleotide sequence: TGTGCCAGCAGCGTAGTTGCCAGGAACTATGGCTACACCTTC. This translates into CASSVVARNYGYTF.

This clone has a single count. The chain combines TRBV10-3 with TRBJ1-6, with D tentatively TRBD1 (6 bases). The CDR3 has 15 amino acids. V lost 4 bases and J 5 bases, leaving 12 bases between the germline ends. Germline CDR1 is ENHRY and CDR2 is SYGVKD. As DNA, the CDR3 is TGTGCCATCAGTGCTAACAGGGATGATAATTCACCCCTCCACTTT. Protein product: CAISANRDDNSPLHF.

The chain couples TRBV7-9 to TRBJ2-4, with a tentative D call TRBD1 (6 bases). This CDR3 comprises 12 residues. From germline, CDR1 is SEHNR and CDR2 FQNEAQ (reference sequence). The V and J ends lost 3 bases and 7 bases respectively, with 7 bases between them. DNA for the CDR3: TGTGCCAGCAGCTTCCAGGGGAACATTCAGTACTTC. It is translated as CASSFQGNIQYF. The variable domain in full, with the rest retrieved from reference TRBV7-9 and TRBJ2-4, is DTGVSQNPRHKITKRGQNVTFRCDPISEHNRLYWYRQTLGQGPEFLTYFQNEAQLEKSRLLSDRFSAERPKGSFSTLEIQRTEQGDSAMYLCASSFQGNIQYFGAGTRLSVL.

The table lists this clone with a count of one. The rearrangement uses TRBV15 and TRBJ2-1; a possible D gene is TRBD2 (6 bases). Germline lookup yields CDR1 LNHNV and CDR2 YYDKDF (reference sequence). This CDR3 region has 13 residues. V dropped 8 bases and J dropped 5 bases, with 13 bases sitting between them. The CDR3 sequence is CATGGSADNEQFF. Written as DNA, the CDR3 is TGTGCCACCGGGGGGTCAGCGGACAATGAGCAGTTCTTC. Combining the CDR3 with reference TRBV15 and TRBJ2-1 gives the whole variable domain DAMVIQNPRYQVTQFGKPVTLSCSQTLNHNVMYWYQQKSSQAPKLLFHYYDKDFNNEADTPDNFQSRRPNTSFCFLDIRSPGLGDTAMYLCATGGSADNEQFFGPGTRLTVL.

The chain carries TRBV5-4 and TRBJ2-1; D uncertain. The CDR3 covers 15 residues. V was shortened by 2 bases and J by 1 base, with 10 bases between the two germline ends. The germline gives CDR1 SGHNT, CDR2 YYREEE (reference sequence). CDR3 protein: CASSFSRVSYNEQFF. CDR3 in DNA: TGTGCCAGCAGCTTTTCGCGAGTTTCCTACAATGAGCAGTTCTTC.

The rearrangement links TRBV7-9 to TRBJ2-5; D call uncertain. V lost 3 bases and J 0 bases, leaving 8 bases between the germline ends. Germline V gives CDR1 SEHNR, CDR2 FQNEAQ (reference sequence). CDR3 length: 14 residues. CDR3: CASSFVTNQETQYF. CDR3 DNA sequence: TGTGCCAGCAGCTTTGTCACAAACCAAGAGACCCAGTACTTC.

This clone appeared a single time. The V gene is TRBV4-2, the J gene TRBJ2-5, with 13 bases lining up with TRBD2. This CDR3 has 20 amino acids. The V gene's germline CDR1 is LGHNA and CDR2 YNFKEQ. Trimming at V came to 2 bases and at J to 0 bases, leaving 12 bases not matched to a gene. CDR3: CASSQLGLAGDQGYQETQYF. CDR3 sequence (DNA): TGTGCCAGCAGCCAACTAGGACTAGCGGGGGACCAAGGGTACCAAGAGACCCAGTACTTC.

The CDR3 is CASSLDRGVYEQYF. The DNA of the CDR3 is TGTGCCAGCAGCTTGGACAGGGGAGTCTACGAGCAGTACTTC. The rearrangement uses TRBV11-2 and TRBJ2-7; 9 bases agree with TRBD1. Germline V gives CDR1 SGHAT, CDR2 FQNNGV. This CDR3 has 14 amino acids. Trimming cost V 3 bases and J 3 bases; bases outside gene matches: 3. The variable domain in full, completed from reference TRBV11-2 and TRBJ2-7, reads EAGVAQSPRYKIIEKRQSVAFWCNPISGHATLYWYQQILGQGPKLLIQFQNNGVVDDSQLPKDRFSAERLKGVDSTLKIQPAKLEDSAVYLCASSLDRGVYEQYFGPGTRLTVT.

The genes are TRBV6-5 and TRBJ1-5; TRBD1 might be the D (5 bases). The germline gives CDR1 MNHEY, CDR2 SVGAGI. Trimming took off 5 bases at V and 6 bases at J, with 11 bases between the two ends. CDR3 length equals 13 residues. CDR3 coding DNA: TGTGCCAGCAGTCCCCAGGGTAGTCAGCCCCAGCATTTT. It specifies CASSPQGSQPQHF.

CDR3 amino acids: CAWSTWEGGYNEQFF. DNA of the CDR3: TGTGCCTGGAGTACCTGGGAAGGAGGCTACAATGAGCAGTTCTTC. V and J are TRBV30 and TRBJ2-1; D perhaps matches TRBD2 (5 bases). Per germline, CDR1 GTSNPN and CDR2 SVGIG (reference sequence). There are 15 residues in the CDR3. V was trimmed by 2 bases and J by 3 bases, leaving 14 bases between them.

CDR3 protein: CASSLGPAGEVNSPLHF. CDR3 DNA sequence: TGTGCCAGCAGCTTGGGGCCGGCAGGGGAAGTAAATTCACCCCTCCACTTT. V is TRBV5-4 and J is TRBJ1-6, with D tentatively TRBD1 (6 bases). V was pared by 0 bases and J by 7 bases, with 17 bases between. The CDR3 consists of 17 residues. Germline V gene sequence: CDR1 SGHNT, CDR2 YYREEE (reference sequence).

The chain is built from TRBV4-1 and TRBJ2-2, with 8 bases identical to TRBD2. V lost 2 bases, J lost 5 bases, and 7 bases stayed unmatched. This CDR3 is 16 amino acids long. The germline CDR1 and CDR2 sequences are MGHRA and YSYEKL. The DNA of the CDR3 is TGCGCCAGCAGCCAAAGGCAGCGGGGGACAACCGGGGAGCTGTTTTTT. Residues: CASSQRQRGTTGELFF.

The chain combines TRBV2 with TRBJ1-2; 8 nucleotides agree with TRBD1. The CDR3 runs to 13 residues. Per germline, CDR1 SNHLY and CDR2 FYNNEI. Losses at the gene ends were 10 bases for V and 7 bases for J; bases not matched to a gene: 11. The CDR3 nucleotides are TGTGCCAAGACCCGGGACAGGACCTTTGGCTACACCTTC. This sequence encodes CAKTRDRTFGYTF.

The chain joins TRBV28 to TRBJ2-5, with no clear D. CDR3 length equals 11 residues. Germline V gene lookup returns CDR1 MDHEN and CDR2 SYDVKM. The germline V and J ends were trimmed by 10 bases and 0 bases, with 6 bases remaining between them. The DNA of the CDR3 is TGTGCCACCCTGTACCAAGAGACCCAGTACTTC. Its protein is CATLYQETQYF.